Detailed here is one T cell receptor (beta chain). Its antigen is not identified. Profiling of TCR beta VDJ combinations and CDR3 sequences used genomic DNA as template. MiXCR, applied by TCRdb to the reads, yields one record per CDR3 protein. The sample lists about 220,000 distinct CDR3 sequences; approximately 35% were seen once. This sample is drawn from a study of CD8+CD57+ T cells in acquired aplastic anemia. Study-level information: Isolated CD4+ and CD8+ cells, once sorted, yielded DNA averaging about 3.4 ug. Healthy donor sequencing depth: some 10 million CD4+, under 14 million CD8+ reads. Findings of the study overall: Patients versus controls showed no significant CD8+ Simpson's diversity difference. Overlapping CD8+ CDR3 repertoires of patients and controls contained nearly 30 shared sequences.

This CDR3 spans 11 amino acids. Trimming shortened V by 3 bases and J by 7 bases, and 4 bases separated the two germline ends. This clonotype originated in a human donor in good health, serving as a control. The chain uses TRBV12-3 or TRBV12-4 and TRBJ2-1; D is ambiguous. Material for sequencing was sorted CD4+, CD8+, or CD8+CD57+ T cells (not recorded which) from PBMCs. The CDR3 nucleotides read TGTGCCAGCAGTTTTTTTAATGAGCAGTTCTTC. Translation: CASSFFNEQFF.